These 8 T cell receptor beta chains came from one sample sequenced in a study of blood T cell repertoires in COVID-19. TCRdb keeps only in-frame clones here, not all; method: immunoSEQ multiplex PCR. The sample records roughly 220,000 clones, 70% to 90% being singletons. What was sequenced was PBMCs or T cells enriched from blood (not recorded which). These TCRs come from a woman aged 40 to 50 with acute COVID-19.

The V gene is TRBV5-8, the J gene TRBJ1-5, with a weak D call TRBD1 (5 bases). This CDR3 is 17 amino acids long. Germline assignment: CDR1 SGHTS and CDR2 YDEGEE. Trimming stripped 1 base from V and 7 bases from J, with 21 bases between. The CDR3 DNA sequence: TGTGCCAGCAGCTTGTCTCCCAGGGCTAGGAGGGGCCAGCCCCAGCATTTT. Amino acid sequence: CASSLSPRARRGQPQHF.

This clone appeared a few times. The chain recombines TRBV7-7 with TRBJ2-3, with D possibly TRBD1 on 6 matching bases. Germline CDR1 reads SSHAT; CDR2 reads FNYEAQ (reference sequence). The CDR3 has 15 amino acids. V gave up 5 bases and J gave up 0 bases, with 12 bases separating them. This CDR3 reads CASSPQGPSTDTQYF. Written as DNA, the CDR3 is TGTGCCAGCAGCCCACAGGGCCCAAGCACAGATACGCAGTATTTT.

V usage is TRBV5-4 and J usage is TRBJ1-2; TRBD1 agrees at 8 bases. This CDR3 is 15 amino acids long. Germline CDR1 is SGHNT and CDR2 is YYREEE (reference sequence). Trimming cost V 8 bases and J 7 bases; bases outside gene matches: 16. CDR3 coding DNA: TGTGCCAGTGGGGGGACAGGTAATCTCCTGTCTGGCTACACCTTC. Its translation is CASGGTGNLLSGYTF.

This chain uses TRBV19 with TRBJ2-7; maybe TRBD1 (5 bases). V was trimmed by 6 bases and J by 4 bases, leaving 10 bases between them. The CDR3 contains 12 residues. CDR1 and CDR2 (germline): LNHDA, SQIVND (reference sequence). CDR3 nucleotide sequence: TGTGCCAGTAGCCCTCAGGGATACGAGCAGTACTTC. Translation gives CASSPQGYEQYF.

The CDR3 loop reads CASSPPYLVEDDRELFF. For the CDR3, the DNA is TGTGCCAGCTCACCACCGTATTTGGTGGAGGACGATCGGGAACTGTTTTTT. The rearrangement links TRBV18 to TRBJ1-4; D is uncertain. CDR3 length: 17 amino acids. Germline lookup yields CDR1 KGHSH and CDR2 LQKENI. Trimming removed 0 bases from V and 12 bases from J, with 23 bases in between.

The chain links TRBV3-1 (or the pseudogene TRBV3-2) to TRBJ1-1, with D possibly being TRBD1 (6 bases). Trimming took 1 base from V and 8 from J, leaving 8 bases between them. CDR1 is LGHDT, CDR2 YNNKEL, per germline (reference sequence). The CDR3 has 12 amino acids. Here the CDR3 reads CASSQGTVEAFF. CDR3 bases: TGTGCCAGCAGCCAAGGGACAGTAGAAGCTTTCTTT.

This clone was recorded once. The J gene is TRBJ1-1, the V gene TRBV19; D call uncertain. Germline assignment: CDR1 LNHDA and CDR2 SQIVND (reference sequence). The CDR3 runs 13 residues. The V and J ends lost 5 bases and 5 bases respectively, with 12 bases between them. CDR3 sequence reads: CASSRRLDTEAFF. Written as DNA, the CDR3 is TGTGCCAGTAGTCGGCGACTAGATACTGAAGCTTTCTTT.

The rearrangement uses TRBV7-8 and TRBJ1-5, with no clear D. Trimming took 5 bases from V and 4 from J, leaving 15 bases between them. The CDR3 runs 15 residues. CDR1 is SGHVS and CDR2 is FQNEAQ in the germline V gene. In DNA, the CDR3 is TGTGCCAGCAGCCCTAGCCGACTGCAGAATCAGCCCCAGCATTTT. Encoded protein: CASSPSRLQNQPQHF.